This T cell receptor (beta chain) was sequenced in a study of T cells after yellow fever vaccination. Findings and limits, study-wide: From the bulk population, abundant clonotypes could contaminate and appear within FACS-sorted repertoires. Clones that expanded after primary vaccination mostly reappeared after the booster (roughly 95% CD4, around 87% CD8).

The CDR3 has 15 residues. The V end lost 2 bases, the J end lost 5 bases, and 15 bases lay between the germline ends. Germline lookup yields CDR1 DFQATT and CDR2 SNEGSKA (reference sequence). TCRdb reprocessed the 5' RACE reads via MiXCR and lists one record per CDR3 protein. The repertoire includes 250,000 to 400,000 distinct CDR3 sequences, roughly 4.3% of them detected once, and approximately 25% sits in the top ten. This clonotype appeared a few times. Its antigen is unidentified. This TCR was recovered from a young man who received the YFV17D yellow fever vaccine. The chain combines TRBV20-1 with TRBJ2-2; D perhaps matches TRBD2 (7 bases). The specimen was PBMCs, collected 5 days after the yellow fever booster vaccination. CDR3 amino acids: CSARNGGLETGELFF. CDR3 coding DNA: TGCAGTGCTAGAAACGGGGGGCTGGAGACCGGGGAGCTGTTTTTT.